The 14 T cell receptor beta chains below come from one sample, sequenced in a study of CD8 T cells in ankylosing spondylitis. Study-level points and caveats: It appeared that ankylosing spondylitis blood was characterized by a TCR beta motif of several highly homologous variants.

Their recognized antigens are unknown. TCRdb passed the 5' RACE reads through MiXCR, listing each CDR3 protein once. Among about 130,000 distinct CDR3 sequences listed, 17% were seen once. The sample consisted of blood, either unsorted or a sorted T cell fraction (not recorded which). The receptor set was obtained from a male donor with ankylosing spondylitis.

This clonotype has more than one count but fewer than ten. This sequence joins TRBV6-1 and TRBJ1-4; D is undetermined. CDR1 and CDR2 (germline): MNHNS, SASEGT. Trimming removed 1 base at V and 7 bases at J, with 13 bases between. This CDR3 is built from 15 residues. The CDR3 bases are TGTGCCAGCAGTGAAGGAGGAGGGTACGGTGAAAAACTGTTTTTT. As protein: CASSEGGGYGEKLFF.

The genes are TRBV6-2 or TRBV6-3 and TRBJ2-1; 12 nucleotides align to TRBD2. The CDR3 runs to 18 residues. Germline V gives CDR1 MNHEY, CDR2 SVGEGT. V trimming: 0 bases; J trimming: 9 bases; junction bases outside the gene matches: 12. This CDR3 reads CASSYSTFGLAGSIEQFF. DNA of the CDR3: TGTGCCAGCAGTTACTCGACGTTCGGACTAGCGGGATCTATTGAGCAGTTCTTC.

This chain uses TRBV2 with TRBJ1-1; D not certain. Trimming shortened V by 0 bases and J by 4 bases, and 6 bases separated the two germline ends. The CDR3 length is 13 residues. Germline values: CDR1 SNHLY, CDR2 FYNNEI. The chain's CDR3 is CASSEARLTEAFF. CDR3 sequence (DNA): TGTGCCAGCAGTGAAGCGCGTCTCACTGAAGCTTTCTTT.

This clonotype appeared a few times. V and J are TRBV25-1 and TRBJ1-1, with D tentatively TRBD1 (6 bases). Germline V gives CDR1 MGHDK, CDR2 SYGVNS. The CDR3 is 11 amino acids. V was clipped by 8 bases and J by 8 bases, with 12 bases between them. CDR3 amino acids: CASGWGTEAFF. In DNA, the CDR3 is TGTGCCAGCGGATGGGGGACAGAAGCTTTCTTT.

This clonotype showed up many times. The chain has TRBV14 and TRBJ2-5, with 13 bases lining up with TRBD2. In germline, CDR1 is SGHDN, CDR2 FVKESK. J lost 5 bases, V lost 0 bases, and 9 bases had no gene match. The CDR3 has 18 residues. CDR3 sequence (DNA): TGTGCCAGCAGCCAAGATCGACTAGCGGGAGGAACACAGGAGACCCAGTACTTC. Residues: CASSQDRLAGGTQETQYF.

This clonotype was counted many times. The V call is TRBV15, the J call TRBJ2-4; D possibly corresponds to TRBD1 (6 bases). The CDR3 covers 14 residues. V lost 0 bases, J lost 3 bases, and 6 bases lay in between. The germline gives CDR1 LNHNV, CDR2 YYDKDF (reference sequence). CDR3 DNA: TGTGCCACCAGCAGAGACAGGGGCAAAAACATTCAGTACTTC. Protein: CATSRDRGKNIQYF.

This clonotype has a count of ten or more. This chain joins TRBV5-1 and TRBJ2-1; 9 bases match TRBD2. This CDR3 is 16 amino acids long. With 3 bases clipped from V and 9 bases from J, the junction kept 13 bases outside the gene matches. Germline CDR1 is SGHRS and CDR2 is YFSETQ. The CDR3 region has the DNA TGCGCCAGCAGCTACCGGGGTAGCGGGAGACTCGGTGAGCAGTTCTTC. It specifies CASSYRGSGRLGEQFF.

This clonotype came up a few times. The chain combines TRBV4-2 with TRBJ2-3, with no clear D. V dropped 1 base and J dropped 7 bases, with 3 bases sitting between them. CDR1 LGHNA and CDR2 YNFKEQ come from the germline V gene. The CDR3 is made up of 11 amino acids. The CDR3 sequence: CASSQAYTQYF. CDR3 sequence (DNA): TGTGCCAGCAGCCAAGCCTATACGCAGTATTTT.

The rearrangement uses TRBV5-5 and TRBJ2-3; D perhaps matches TRBD1 (7 bases). V was clipped by 4 bases and J by 3 bases, with 15 bases between them. Germline lookup yields CDR1 SGHKS and CDR2 YYEKEE (reference sequence). The CDR3 totals 15 residues. The CDR3: CASSEAGGWTDTQYF. In DNA, the CDR3 is TGTGCCAGCAGCGAAGCAGGGGGGTGGACAGATACGCAGTATTTT.

This clonotype was counted a few times. The J gene is TRBJ2-1, the V gene TRBV5-5, with no clear D. Trimming pared 3 bases from V and 3 bases from J, leaving 16 bases between. Looked up from germline, CDR1 is SGHKS and CDR2 is YYEKEE (reference sequence). The CDR3 is made up of 16 amino acids. CDR3 protein: CASSSFMVEYYNEQFF. Written as DNA, the CDR3 is TGTGCCAGCAGCTCGTTTATGGTGGAATACTACAATGAGCAGTTCTTC.

This clonotype was counted a few times. This sequence joins TRBV20-1 and TRBJ2-7; D not resolved. Per the germline V gene, CDR1 is DFQATT and CDR2 is SNEGSKA (reference sequence). CDR3 size: 14 residues. V gave up 3 bases and J gave up 2 bases, with 14 bases separating them. The chain's CDR3 is CSARVPGLPYEQYF. CDR3 DNA sequence: TGCAGTGCTAGGGTGCCGGGCTTACCCTACGAGCAGTACTTC.

The chain links TRBV9 to TRBJ2-3; TRBD2 aligns across 12 bases. V was pared by 3 bases and J by 4 bases, with 3 bases of the junction left unmatched. The CDR3 has 15 amino acids. Germline CDR1 reads SGDLS; CDR2 reads YYNGEE. CDR3 in amino acids: CASSASGRAADTQYF. CDR3 coding DNA: TGTGCCAGCAGCGCTAGCGGGAGGGCCGCAGATACGCAGTATTTT.

V and J are TRBV27 and TRBJ2-7, with 7 bases that match TRBD2. The CDR3 has 18 residues. The germline V gene encodes CDR1 MNHEY and CDR2 SMNVEV (reference sequence). Trimming took 1 base from V and 3 from J; bases not matched to a gene: 15. CDR3 loop: CASSLFAGAGLGRYEQYF. The CDR3 DNA reads TGTGCCAGCAGTTTATTCGCGGGAGCGGGGCTGGGGCGCTACGAGCAGTACTTC.

The table lists this clonotype with a few counts. The V call is TRBV27, the J call TRBJ1-5; 7 bases map to TRBD1. V trimming: 2 bases; J trimming: 4 bases; junction bases outside the gene matches: 5. This CDR3 spans 15 amino acids. Germline assignment: CDR1 MNHEY and CDR2 SMNVEV (reference sequence). The CDR3 here is CASSLKGGLNQPQHF. CDR3 coding DNA: TGTGCCAGCAGTTTAAAAGGGGGCTTAAATCAGCCCCAGCATTTT.